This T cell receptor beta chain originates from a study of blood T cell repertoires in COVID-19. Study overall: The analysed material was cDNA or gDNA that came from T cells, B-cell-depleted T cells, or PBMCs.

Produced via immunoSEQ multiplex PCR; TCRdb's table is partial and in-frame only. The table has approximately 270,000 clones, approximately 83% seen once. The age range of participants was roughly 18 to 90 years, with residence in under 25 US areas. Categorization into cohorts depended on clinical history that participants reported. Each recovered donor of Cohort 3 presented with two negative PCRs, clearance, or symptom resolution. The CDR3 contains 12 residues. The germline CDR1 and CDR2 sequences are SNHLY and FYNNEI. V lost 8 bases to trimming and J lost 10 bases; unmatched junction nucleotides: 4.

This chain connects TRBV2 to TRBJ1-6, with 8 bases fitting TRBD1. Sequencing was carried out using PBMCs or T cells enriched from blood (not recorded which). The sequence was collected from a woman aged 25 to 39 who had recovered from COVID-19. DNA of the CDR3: TGTGCCAGCTCCACAGGGGGATCACCCCTCCACTTT. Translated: CASSTGGSPLHF. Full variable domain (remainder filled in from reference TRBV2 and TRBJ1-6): EPEVTQTPSHQVTQMGQEVILRCVPISNHLYFYWYRQILGQKVEFLVSFYNNEISEKSEIFDDQFSVERPDGSNFTLKIRSTKLEDSAMYFCASSTGGSPLHFGNGTRLTVT.